The present entry profiles one T cell receptor (beta chain) with its context. Its target is not known. Other DNA sequences within the sample encode an identical CDR3. The data stem from a study of shared clonotypes between healthy human individuals. General observations from the study: When compared with the clonotypes that were shared by all four sorted-subset donors, the non-shared clonotypes turned out to have lower generation probabilities.

Profiled with immunoSEQ multiplex PCR; TCRdb holds only in-frame clones, not every one. The sample holds more than 550,000 clones, 92% seen once. It was CD45RO-negative cells, positively selected for CCR7, that made up naive CD8 cells, with terminally differentiated effector memory CD45RA+ cells excluded. Sequenced input: naive CD8+ T cells sorted from blood. The clonotype comes from a young man in good health.

CDR3 sequence reads: CASSEGRLSYEQYF. CDR3 DNA sequence: TGTGCCAGCAGTGAGGGGCGGCTCTCCTACGAGCAGTACTTC. The V gene is TRBV2, the J gene TRBJ2-7; tentatively, D is TRBD1 (5 bases). Trimming removed 3 bases from V and 0 bases from J, with 9 bases in between. The CDR3 contains 14 residues. Germline CDR1 reads SNHLY; CDR2 reads FYNNEI.